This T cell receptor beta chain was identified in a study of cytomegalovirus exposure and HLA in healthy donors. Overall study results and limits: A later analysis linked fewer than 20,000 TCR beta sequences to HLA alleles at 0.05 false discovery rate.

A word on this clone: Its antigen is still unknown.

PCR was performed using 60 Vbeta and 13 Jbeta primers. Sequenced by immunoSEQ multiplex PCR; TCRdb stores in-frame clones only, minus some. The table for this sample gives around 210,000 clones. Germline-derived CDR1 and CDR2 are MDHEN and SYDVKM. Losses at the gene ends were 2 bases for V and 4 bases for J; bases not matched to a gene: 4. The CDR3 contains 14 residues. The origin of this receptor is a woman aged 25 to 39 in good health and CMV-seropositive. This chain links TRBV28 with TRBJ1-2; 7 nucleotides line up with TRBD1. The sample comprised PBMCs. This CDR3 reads CASSLGQGGYGYTF. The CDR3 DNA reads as TGTGCCAGCAGTTTAGGGCAGGGGGGCTATGGCTACACCTTC.